Below, one T cell receptor (beta chain) is given with its context. The antigen remains undetermined. With a much larger clone just one base away, this may be a read error. Germline V gene sequence: CDR1 SGHVS, CDR2 FNYEAQ. The CDR3 consists of 15 residues. V lost 2 bases and J 4 bases, leaving 12 bases between the germline ends. The sample is drawn from a study of T cell repertoires in cytomegalovirus infection. TCRdb called the reads again in MiXCR, with one record for every CDR3 protein. The data show approximately 910,000 distinct CDR3 sequences, with approximately 31% seen just once and around an eighth held by the top ten.

The chain joins TRBV7-6 to TRBJ2-1; tentative D call: TRBD2 (5 bases). The sample here was cultured CD8+ T cells from PBMCs, taken from culture after CMV antigen stimulation. The receptor's source is a human donor in good health (CMV status not recorded). Some clones in this sample may be carry-over from other donors' samples. The CDR3 loop reads CASSLTRRGYNEQFF. The CDR3 nucleotides are TGTGCCAGCAGCTTAACGAGACGGGGTTACAATGAGCAGTTCTTC.